The 12 T cell receptor beta chains below were found in one sample sequenced in a study of shared clonotypes between healthy human individuals. The method was immunoSEQ multiplex PCR; TCRdb's version includes in-frame clones alone and lacks a portion of them. The repertoire holds roughly 640,000 clones, with approximately 79% as singletons. The sample consisted of memory CD4+ T cells sorted from blood. Subset described: CD45RA-negative fraction. These receptors all come from a woman in her twenties or thirties in good health.

This rearrangement joins TRBV28 to TRBJ2-5, with D possibly TRBD1 on 5 matching bases. The CDR3 length is 14 residues. CDR1 MDHEN and CDR2 SYDVKM come from the germline V gene. Trimming took off 2 bases at V and 3 bases at J, with 10 bases between the two ends. CDR3 amino acids: CASSLTGPKETQYF. Here the CDR3 DNA reads TGTGCCAGCAGTTTAACAGGCCCGAAAGAGACCCAGTACTTC.

The V call is TRBV11-2, the J call TRBJ1-1; no clear D. The germline gives CDR1 SGHAT, CDR2 FQNNGV. The CDR3 sequence is 13 residues long. Trimming shortened V by 4 bases and J by 1 base, and 7 bases separated the two germline ends. CDR3 residues: CASSSGWNTEAFF. CDR3 DNA sequence: TGTGCCAGCAGCTCCGGCTGGAACACTGAAGCTTTCTTT.

The chain couples TRBV5-1 to TRBJ1-1; 8 bases agree with TRBD1. The germline V gene has CDR1 SGHRS and CDR2 YFSETQ. This CDR3 contains 13 residues. The ends lost 3 bases at V and 3 bases at J; junction bases unmatched: 1. As DNA, the CDR3 is TGCGCCAGCAGCTGGGGACAGGACACTGAAGCTTTCTTT. This codes for CASSWGQDTEAFF. Variable domain in full (rest from reference TRBV5-1 and TRBJ1-1): KAGVTQTPRYLIKTRGQQVTLSCSPISGHRSVSWYQQTPGQGLQFLFEYFSETQRNKGNFPGRFSGRQFSNSRSEMNVSTLELGDSALYLCASSWGQDTEAFFGQGTRLTVV.

The V gene is TRBV5-1, the J gene TRBJ2-1; D remains ambiguous. V gave up 0 bases and J gave up 5 bases, with 6 bases separating them. The germline V gene has CDR1 SGHRS and CDR2 YFSETQ. This CDR3 spans 13 amino acids. CDR3 nucleotide sequence: TGCGCCAGCAGCTTGGCTGGGAACAATGAGCAGTTCTTC. This encodes CASSLAGNNEQFF. Full variable domain (outside the CDR3, taken from reference TRBV5-1 and TRBJ2-1): KAGVTQTPRYLIKTRGQQVTLSCSPISGHRSVSWYQQTPGQGLQFLFEYFSETQRNKGNFPGRFSGRQFSNSRSEMNVSTLELGDSALYLCASSLAGNNEQFFGPGTRLTVL.

This clone was observed a few times. The chain couples TRBV7-3 to TRBJ2-3; D uncertain. The CDR3 has 14 amino acids. CDR1 is SGHTA, CDR2 FQGTGA, per germline. V gave up 5 bases and J gave up 2 bases, with 11 bases separating them. CDR3 in DNA: TGTGCCAGCAGCCCCAGGCCCCACACAGATACGCAGTATTTT. This translates into CASSPRPHTDTQYF.

This clone was seen ten or more times. The chain links TRBV28 to TRBJ1-1; unclear D gene. In germline, CDR1 is MDHEN, CDR2 SYDVKM. The CDR3 extends over 13 amino acids. Trimming left V 10 bases short and J 5 bases short, with 17 bases between. The CDR3 reads CATLGPQGTEAFF. The CDR3 DNA follows: TGTGCCACTTTGGGCCCTCAAGGGACTGAAGCTTTCTTT.

The chain uses TRBV5-8 and TRBJ1-3; 12 positions agree with TRBD1. The CDR3 is made up of 15 amino acids. The V gene's germline CDR1 is SGHTS and CDR2 YDEGEE. V lost 0 bases to trimming and J lost 10 bases; unmatched junction nucleotides: 5. CDR3 nucleotide sequence: TGTGCCAGCAGCTTGGTTGGGACAGGGGGCTGGACCATATATTTT. It is translated as CASSLVGTGGWTIYF.

The J gene is TRBJ1-5, the V gene TRBV28; possibly TRBD1 for D (6 bases). V dropped 4 bases and J dropped 11 bases, with 18 bases sitting between them. The CDR3 loop spans 14 amino acids. CDR1 and CDR2 (germline): MDHEN, SYDVKM. In nucleotides, the CDR3 is TGTGCCAGCAGTTACCTAGGGGGGAAGGAGGCCCAGCATTTT. This encodes CASSYLGGKEAQHF.

The V call is TRBV10-3, the J call TRBJ2-1; D is possibly TRBD2 (5 bases). Germline values: CDR1 ENHRY, CDR2 SYGVKD. There are 14 residues in the CDR3. V lost 0 bases and J 7 bases, leaving 10 bases between the germline ends. CDR3 DNA: TGTGCCATCAGTGAGTCGAGGGCTAGGAATGAGCAGTTCTTC. Translation: CAISESRARNEQFF.

This chain links TRBV19 with TRBJ1-5; 10 positions agree with TRBD1. This CDR3 spans 15 amino acids. Germline loops: CDR1 LNHDA, CDR2 SQIVND (reference sequence). Trimming took 4 bases from V and 5 from J; bases not matched to a gene: 5. CDR3 DNA sequence: TGTGCCAGTAGTACGGGACAGGGGTTTGATCAGCCCCAGCATTTT. The encoded protein is CASSTGQGFDQPQHF.

Regarding this clone: An end of the junction does not agree with germline; a read error may underlie this. This chain joins TRBV13 and TRBJ1-1; D uncertain. CDR1 is PRHDT, CDR2 FYEKMQ, per germline (reference sequence). The CDR3 loop spans 15 amino acids. This CDR3 reads CASSLGGNLKTEAFF. The CDR3 coding sequence is TGTGCCAGCAGCTTAGGCGGCAACCTGAAGACTGAAGCTTTCTTT.

The chain is built from TRBV5-6 and TRBJ2-5; 12 nucleotides match TRBD2. The CDR3 is 15 residues long. With V trimmed by 4 bases and J by 3 bases, 4 bases remained unmatched. The germline gives CDR1 SGHDT, CDR2 YYEEEE. CDR3 sequence: CASSRLAGVEETQYF. The CDR3 nucleotides read TGTGCCAGCAGCCGACTAGCGGGAGTGGAAGAGACCCAGTACTTC.